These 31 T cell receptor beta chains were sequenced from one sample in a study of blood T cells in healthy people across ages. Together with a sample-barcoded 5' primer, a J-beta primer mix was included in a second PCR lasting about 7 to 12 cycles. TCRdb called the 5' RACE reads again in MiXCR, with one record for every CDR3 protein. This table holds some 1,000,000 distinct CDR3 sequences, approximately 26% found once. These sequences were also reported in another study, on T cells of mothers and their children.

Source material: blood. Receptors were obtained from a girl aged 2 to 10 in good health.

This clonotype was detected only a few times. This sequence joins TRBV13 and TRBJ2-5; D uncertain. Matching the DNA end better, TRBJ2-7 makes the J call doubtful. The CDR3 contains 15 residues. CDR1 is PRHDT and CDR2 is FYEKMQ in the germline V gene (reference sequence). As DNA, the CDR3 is TGTGCCAGCAGCTTTCATGGGGTACTCACCTACGAGCAGTACTTC. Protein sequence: CASSFHGVLTYEQYF.

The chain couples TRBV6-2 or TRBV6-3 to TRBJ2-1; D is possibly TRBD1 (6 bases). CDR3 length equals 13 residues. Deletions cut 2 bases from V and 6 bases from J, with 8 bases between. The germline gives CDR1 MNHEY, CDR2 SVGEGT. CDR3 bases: TGTGCCAGCAGTTACGAGACAGGCAATGAGCAGTTCTTC. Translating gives CASSYETGNEQFF.

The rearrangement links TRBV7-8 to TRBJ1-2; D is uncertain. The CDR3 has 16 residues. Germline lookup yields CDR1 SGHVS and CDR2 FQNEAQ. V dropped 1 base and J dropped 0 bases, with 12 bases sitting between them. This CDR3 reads CASSLEAALPNYGYTF. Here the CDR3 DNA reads TGTGCCAGCAGCTTAGAGGCAGCCCTTCCTAACTATGGCTACACCTTC. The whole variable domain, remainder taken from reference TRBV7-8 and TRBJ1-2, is GAGVSQSPRYKVAKRGQDVALRCDPISGHVSLFWYQQALGQGPEFLTYFQNEAQLDKSGLPSDRFFAERPEGSVSTLKIQRTQQEDSAVYLCASSLEAALPNYGYTFGSGTRLTVV.

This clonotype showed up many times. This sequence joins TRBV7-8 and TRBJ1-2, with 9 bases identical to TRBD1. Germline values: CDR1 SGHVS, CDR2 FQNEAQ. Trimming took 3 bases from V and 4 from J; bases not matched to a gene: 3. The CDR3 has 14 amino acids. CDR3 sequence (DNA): TGTGCCAGCAGCTTGGGGGGACAGGGCTATGGCTACACCTTC. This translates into CASSLGGQGYGYTF.

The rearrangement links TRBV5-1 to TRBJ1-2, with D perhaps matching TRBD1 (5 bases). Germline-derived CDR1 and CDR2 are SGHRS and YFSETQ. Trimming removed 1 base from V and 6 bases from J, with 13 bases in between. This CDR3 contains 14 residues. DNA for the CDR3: TGCGCCAGCAGCTTGACAGGTCCCCAGGATGGCTACACCTTC. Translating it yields CASSLTGPQDGYTF.

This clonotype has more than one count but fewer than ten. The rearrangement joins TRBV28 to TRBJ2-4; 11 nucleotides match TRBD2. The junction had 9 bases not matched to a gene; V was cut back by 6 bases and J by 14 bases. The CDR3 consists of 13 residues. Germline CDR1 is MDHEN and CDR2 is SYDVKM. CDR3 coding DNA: TGTGCCAGCAGGGATAGCGGGAGGGAGTTTAAGTACTTC. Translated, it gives CASRDSGREFKYF.

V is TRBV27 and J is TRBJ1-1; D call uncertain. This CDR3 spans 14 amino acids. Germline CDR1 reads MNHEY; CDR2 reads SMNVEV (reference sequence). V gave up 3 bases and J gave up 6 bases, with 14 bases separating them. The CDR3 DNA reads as TGTGCCAGCAGTTTCGCCTGGGGAGGCGCTGAAGCTTTCTTT. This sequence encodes CASSFAWGGAEAFF.

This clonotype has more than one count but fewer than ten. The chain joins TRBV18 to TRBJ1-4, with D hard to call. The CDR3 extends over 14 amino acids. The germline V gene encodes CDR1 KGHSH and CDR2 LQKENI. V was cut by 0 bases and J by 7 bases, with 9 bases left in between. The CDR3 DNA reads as TGTGCCAGCTCACCACCATCAGATGCTGAAAAACTGTTTTTT. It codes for CASSPPSDAEKLFF.

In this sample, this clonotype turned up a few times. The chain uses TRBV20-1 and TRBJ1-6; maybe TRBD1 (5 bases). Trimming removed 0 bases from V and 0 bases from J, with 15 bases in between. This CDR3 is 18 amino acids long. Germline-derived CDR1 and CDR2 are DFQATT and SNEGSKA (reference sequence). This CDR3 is CSARETAAGRSYNSPLHF. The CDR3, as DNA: TGCAGTGCTAGAGAAACGGCAGCAGGGCGCTCCTATAATTCACCCCTCCACTTT.

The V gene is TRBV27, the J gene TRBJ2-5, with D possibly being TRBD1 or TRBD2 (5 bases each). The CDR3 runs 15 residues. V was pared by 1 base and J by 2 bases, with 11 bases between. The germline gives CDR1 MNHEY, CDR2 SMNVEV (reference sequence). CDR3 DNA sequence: TGTGCCAGCAGTTTATTCCCAGAGGGGCAAGAGACCCAGTACTTC. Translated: CASSLFPEGQETQYF.

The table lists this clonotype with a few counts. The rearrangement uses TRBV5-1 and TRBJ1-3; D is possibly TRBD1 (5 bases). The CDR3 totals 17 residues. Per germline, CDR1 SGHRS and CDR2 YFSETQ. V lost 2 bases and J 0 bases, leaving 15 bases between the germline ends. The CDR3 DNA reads TGCGCCAGCAGCTTAGGATTTGAGGGGTACTCTGGAAACACCATATATTTT. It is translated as CASSLGFEGYSGNTIYF.

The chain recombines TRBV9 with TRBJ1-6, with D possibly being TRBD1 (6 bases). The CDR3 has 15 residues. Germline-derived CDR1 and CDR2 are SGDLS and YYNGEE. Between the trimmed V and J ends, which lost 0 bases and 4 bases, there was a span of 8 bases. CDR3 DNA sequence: TGTGCCAGCAGCGTAGGGACAGATTATAATTCACCCCTCCACTTT. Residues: CASSVGTDYNSPLHF. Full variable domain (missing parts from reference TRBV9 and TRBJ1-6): DSGVTQTPKHLITATGQRVTLRCSPRSGDLSVYWYQQSLDQGLQFLIQYYNGEERAKGNILERFSAQQFPDLHSELNLSSLELGDSALYFCASSVGTDYNSPLHFGNGTRLTVT.

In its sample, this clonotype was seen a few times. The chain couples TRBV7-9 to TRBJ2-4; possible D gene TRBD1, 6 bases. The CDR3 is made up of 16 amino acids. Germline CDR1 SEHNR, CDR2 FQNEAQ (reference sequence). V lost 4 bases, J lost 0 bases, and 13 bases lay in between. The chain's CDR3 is CASSSTGTLAKNIQYF. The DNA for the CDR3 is TGTGCCAGCAGCTCAACAGGGACACTAGCCAAAAACATTCAGTACTTC.

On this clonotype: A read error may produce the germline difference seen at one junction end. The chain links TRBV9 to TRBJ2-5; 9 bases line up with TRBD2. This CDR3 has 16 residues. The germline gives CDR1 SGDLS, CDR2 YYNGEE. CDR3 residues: CASNVDGAGGQETQYF. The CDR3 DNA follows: TGTGCCAGCAACGTAGACGGGGCGGGGGGGCAAGAGACCCAGTACTTC.

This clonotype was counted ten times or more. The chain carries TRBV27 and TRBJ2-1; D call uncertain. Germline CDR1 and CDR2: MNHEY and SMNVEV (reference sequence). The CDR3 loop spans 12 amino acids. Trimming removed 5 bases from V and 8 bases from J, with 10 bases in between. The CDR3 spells CASSHRFDEQFF. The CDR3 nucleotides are TGTGCCAGCAGTCATCGGTTCGATGAGCAGTTCTTC.

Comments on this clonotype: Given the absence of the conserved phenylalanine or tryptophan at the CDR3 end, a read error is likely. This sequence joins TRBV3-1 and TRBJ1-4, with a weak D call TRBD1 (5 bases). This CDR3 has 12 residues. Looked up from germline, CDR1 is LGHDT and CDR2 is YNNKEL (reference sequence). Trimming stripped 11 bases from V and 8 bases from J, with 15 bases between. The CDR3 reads CAVGGRDEKLFS. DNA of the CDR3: TGTGCCGTGGGCGGAAGGGACGAAAAACTGTTTTCT.

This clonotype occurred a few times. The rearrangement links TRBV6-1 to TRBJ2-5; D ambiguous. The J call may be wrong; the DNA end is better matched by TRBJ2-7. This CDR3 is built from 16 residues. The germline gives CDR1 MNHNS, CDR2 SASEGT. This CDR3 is CASSEYAGTFTYEQYF. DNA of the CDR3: TGTGCCAGCAGTGAATACGCAGGAACCTTCACCTACGAGCAGTACTTC.

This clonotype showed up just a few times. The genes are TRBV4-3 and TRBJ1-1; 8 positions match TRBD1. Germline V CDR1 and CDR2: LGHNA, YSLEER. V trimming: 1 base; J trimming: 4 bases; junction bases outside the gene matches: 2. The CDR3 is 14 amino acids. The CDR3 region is CASSQATGATEAFF. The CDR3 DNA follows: TGCGCCAGCAGCCAAGCGACAGGGGCCACTGAAGCTTTCTTT.

In nucleotides, the CDR3 is TGCAGTGCTGACCTTTGGGATGGAGGCAATCAGCCCCAGCATTTT. Translating it yields CSADLWDGGNQPQHF. This rearrangement joins TRBV20-1 to TRBJ1-5; D ambiguous. V shed 5 bases and J shed 2 bases, with 16 bases lying between them. CDR1 is DFQATT and CDR2 is SNEGSKA in the germline V gene (reference sequence). This CDR3 spans 15 amino acids.

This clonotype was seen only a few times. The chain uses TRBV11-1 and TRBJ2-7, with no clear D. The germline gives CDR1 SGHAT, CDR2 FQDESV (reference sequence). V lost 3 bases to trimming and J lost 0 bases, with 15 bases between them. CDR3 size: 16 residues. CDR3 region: CASSLLAGSGSYEQYF. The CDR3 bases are TGTGCCAGCAGCTTGCTGGCAGGCTCGGGCTCCTACGAGCAGTACTTC.

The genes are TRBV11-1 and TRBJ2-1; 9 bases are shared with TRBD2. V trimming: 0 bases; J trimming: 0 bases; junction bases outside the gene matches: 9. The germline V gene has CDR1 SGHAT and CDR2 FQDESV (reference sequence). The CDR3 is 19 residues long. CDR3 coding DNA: TGTGCCAGCAGCTTAGCGTCGTCCAGCGGGGGGATCTCCTACAATGAGCAGTTCTTC. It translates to CASSLASSSGGISYNEQFF. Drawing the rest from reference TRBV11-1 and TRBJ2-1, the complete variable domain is EAEVAQSPRYKITEKSQAVAFWCDPISGHATLYWYRQILGQGPELLVQFQDESVVDDSQLPKDRFSAERLKGVDSTLKIQPAELGDSAMYLCASSLASSSGGISYNEQFFGPGTRLTVL.

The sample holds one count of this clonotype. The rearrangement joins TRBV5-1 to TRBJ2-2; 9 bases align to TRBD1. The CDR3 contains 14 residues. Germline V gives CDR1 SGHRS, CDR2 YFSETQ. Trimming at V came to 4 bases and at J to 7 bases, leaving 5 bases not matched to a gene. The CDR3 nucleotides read TGCGCCAGCAGCCTCGGGACAGGGAGCGGGGAGCTGTTTTTT. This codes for CASSLGTGSGELFF.

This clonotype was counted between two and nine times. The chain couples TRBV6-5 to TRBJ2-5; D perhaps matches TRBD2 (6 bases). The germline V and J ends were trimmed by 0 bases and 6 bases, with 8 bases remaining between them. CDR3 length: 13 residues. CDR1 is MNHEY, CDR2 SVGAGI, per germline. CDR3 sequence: CASSYSEGKTQYF. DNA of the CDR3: TGTGCCAGCAGTTACTCGGAGGGGAAGACCCAGTACTTC.

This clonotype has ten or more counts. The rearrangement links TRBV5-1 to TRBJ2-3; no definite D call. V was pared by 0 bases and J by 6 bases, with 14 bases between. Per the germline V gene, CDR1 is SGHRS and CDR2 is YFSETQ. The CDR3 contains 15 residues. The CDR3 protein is CASSLEIVASDTQYF. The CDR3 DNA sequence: TGCGCCAGCAGCTTGGAGATTGTTGCGTCGGATACGCAGTATTTT.

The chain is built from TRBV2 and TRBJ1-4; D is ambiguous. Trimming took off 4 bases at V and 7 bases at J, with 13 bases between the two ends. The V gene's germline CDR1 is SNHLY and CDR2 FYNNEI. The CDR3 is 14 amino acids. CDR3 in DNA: TGTGCCAGCAGTGTGAACTTGAATCCTGAAAAACTGTTTTTT. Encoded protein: CASSVNLNPEKLFF.

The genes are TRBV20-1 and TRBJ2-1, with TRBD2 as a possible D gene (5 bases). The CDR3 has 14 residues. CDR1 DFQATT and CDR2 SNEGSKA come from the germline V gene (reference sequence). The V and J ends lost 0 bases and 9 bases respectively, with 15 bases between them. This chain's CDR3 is CSAREAAQLGEQFF. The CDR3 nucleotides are TGCAGTGCTAGAGAAGCGGCCCAACTAGGTGAGCAGTTCTTC.

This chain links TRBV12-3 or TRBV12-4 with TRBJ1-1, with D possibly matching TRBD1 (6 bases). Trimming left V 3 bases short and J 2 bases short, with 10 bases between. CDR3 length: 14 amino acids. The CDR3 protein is CASSFTGTNTEAFF. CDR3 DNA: TGTGCCAGCAGTTTTACAGGGACAAACACTGAAGCTTTCTTT.

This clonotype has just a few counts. CDR3 nucleotides: TGCAGTGCCGGAACTAGCGTATATTCGGAGACCCAGTACTTC. It yields the protein CSAGTSVYSETQYF. The V and J genes are TRBV20-1 and TRBJ2-5, with 7 positions matching TRBD2. The CDR3 spans 14 residues. CDR1 DFQATT and CDR2 SNEGSKA come from the germline V gene (reference sequence). V was clipped by 6 bases and J by 5 bases; unmatched bases: 12.

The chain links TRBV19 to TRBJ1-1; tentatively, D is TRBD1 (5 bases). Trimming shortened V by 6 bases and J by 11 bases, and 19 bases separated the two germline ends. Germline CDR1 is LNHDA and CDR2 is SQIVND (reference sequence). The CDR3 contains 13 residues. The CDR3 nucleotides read TGTGCCAGTAGCAGGGCAGGAGGAGTATCGGCTTTCTTT. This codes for CASSRAGGVSAFF.

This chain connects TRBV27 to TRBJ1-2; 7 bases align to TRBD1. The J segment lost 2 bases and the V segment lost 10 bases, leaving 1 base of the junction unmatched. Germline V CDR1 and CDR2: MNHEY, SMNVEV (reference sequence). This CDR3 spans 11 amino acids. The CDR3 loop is CATGQNYGYTF. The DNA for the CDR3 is TGTGCCACGGGACAGAACTATGGCTACACCTTC.

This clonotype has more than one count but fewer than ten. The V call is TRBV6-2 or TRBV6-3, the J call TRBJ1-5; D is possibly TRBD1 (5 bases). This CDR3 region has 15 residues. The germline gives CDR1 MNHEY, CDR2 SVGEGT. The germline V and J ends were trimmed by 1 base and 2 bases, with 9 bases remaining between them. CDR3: CASSYYGGGNQPQHF. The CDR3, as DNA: TGTGCCAGCAGTTACTACGGGGGAGGCAATCAGCCCCAGCATTTT.